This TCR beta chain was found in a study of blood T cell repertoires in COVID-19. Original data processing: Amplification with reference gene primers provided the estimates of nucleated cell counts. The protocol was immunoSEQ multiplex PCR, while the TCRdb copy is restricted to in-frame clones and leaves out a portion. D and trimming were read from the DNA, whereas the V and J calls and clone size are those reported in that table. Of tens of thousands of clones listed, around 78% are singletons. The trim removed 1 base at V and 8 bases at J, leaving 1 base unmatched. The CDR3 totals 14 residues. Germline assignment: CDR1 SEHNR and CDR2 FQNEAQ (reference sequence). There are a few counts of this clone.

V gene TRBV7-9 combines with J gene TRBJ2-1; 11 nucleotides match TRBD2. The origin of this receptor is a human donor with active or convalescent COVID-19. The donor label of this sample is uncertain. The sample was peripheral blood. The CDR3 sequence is CASSLELAGDEQFF. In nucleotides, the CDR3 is TGTGCCAGCAGCTTAGAACTAGCGGGAGATGAGCAGTTCTTC.